The T cell receptor (beta chain) under discussion was sequenced for a study of T cell responses to AZD1222 COVID-19 vaccine. Study in general: It was second doses at about 4 or about 12 weeks that were pooled. General study points: Sampling captured repertoires only after the peak T cell response. Two doses of AZD1222 preceded a rise in Spike-specific TCR breadth and depth.

The CDR3 loop spans 15 amino acids. The germline V gene has CDR1 SGHVS and CDR2 FNYEAQ. Deletions cut 5 bases from V and 0 bases from J, with 12 bases between. Turning to this clone: Its antigen is still unknown.

Sequenced by immunoSEQ multiplex PCR; TCRdb stores in-frame clones only, minus some. The sample yields 100,000 to 150,000 clones, about 90% seen once. The sample here was peripheral blood, taken on day 0 of AZD1222 vaccination. The V and J genes are TRBV7-6 and TRBJ2-3, with D tentatively TRBD1 (5 bases). The origin of this receptor is an adult in good health. In DNA, the CDR3 is TGTGCCAGCAGCCCCATGGCAGGGAGCACAGATACGCAGTATTTT. It yields the protein CASSPMAGSTDTQYF.